This TCR beta chain is from a study of blood T cell repertoires in COVID-19. Study background: COVID-19 samples from acute and convalescent phases originated in the United States, Italy and Spain. PBMCs, B-cell-depleted T cells, or T cells provided the cDNA or gDNA that made up the material.

The V end was cut by 2 bases, the J end by 8 bases, with 10 bases between. Germline-derived CDR1 and CDR2 are SGHTA and FQGNSA. CDR3 length: 14 amino acids. This table comes from immunoSEQ multiplex PCR, and its TCRdb copy is limited to in-frame clones, with some not included. The profile shows about 200,000 clones, 80% to 90% of them singletons. The sequencing sample was made of peripheral blood. V usage is TRBV7-2 and J usage is TRBJ1-6; D unresolved. This TCR was sampled from a human donor in a cohort sampled during active COVID-19. The CDR3 sequence is CASSLTQLDSPLHF. The CDR3 DNA reads TGTGCCAGCAGCTTAACACAGCTTGATTCACCCCTCCACTTT.